This entry is about one T cell receptor (beta chain). The sample belongs to a study of blood T cell repertoires in COVID-19. Study context: Researchers got acute and convalescent COVID-19 samples from the United States, Italy and Spain. PBMCs, B-cell-depleted T cells, or T cells provided the cDNA or gDNA that made up the material.

The CDR3 loop spans 13 amino acids. The germline V and J ends were trimmed by 3 bases and 3 bases, with 9 bases remaining between them. How the authors handled the data: Nucleated cell number was recorded as an estimate derived from reference gene primer amplification. TCRdb's copy holds only in-frame clones and misses some; the assay was immunoSEQ multiplex PCR. Clonal size and the V and J genes are those of that table, whereas D and trimming came from the DNA. In the table there are more than 70,000 clones, about 90% of which are singletons. The rearrangement joins TRBV12-3 or TRBV12-4 to TRBJ2-7, with D possibly being TRBD2 (5 bases). The clonotype originates from a man between 50 and 59 years old with active COVID-19. The sequenced sample was peripheral blood. CDR3 DNA sequence: TGTGCCAGCAGTTTCGCTAGCAGCTACGAGCAGTACTTC. This translates into CASSFASSYEQYF.